This T cell receptor (beta chain) was found in a study of blood T cells in healthy people across ages. Study conclusions and caveats: Total diversity from one million sequenced T cells was likely underestimated. TCR beta diversity, measured per million T cells, fell in a roughly linear way with age.

For the second PCR, which ran for roughly 7 to 11 cycles, a sample-barcoded 5' primer and a J-beta primer mix were used. Each cDNA molecule carried a tag from a template-switch adaptor that contained 12 random nucleotides. TCRdb called the 5' RACE reads again in MiXCR, with one record for every CDR3 protein. The table lists over a million distinct CDR3 sequences, less than 25% of them singletons, with about 0.8% in the top ten. CDR3 length equals 15 residues. Germline-derived CDR1 and CDR2 are SGHTA and FQGNSA. The ends were cut back, 2 bases at V and 2 bases at J, with 12 bases in the middle. Remarks on this clonotype: Its antigen is unidentified.

The same sample was also used in a study of T cells of mothers and their children. That work contributes: The data showed no persistent microchimeric T cell clones.

Sequencing used blood. The source of this sequence is a girl aged 2-10 years in good health. V and J are TRBV7-2 and TRBJ2-5; D not certain. DNA for the CDR3: TGTGCCAGCAGCTTAAGTTGGGCGCGACAAGAGACCCAGTACTTC. This encodes CASSLSWARQETQYF.